Listed below are T cell receptor beta chains from one sample, sequenced in a study of Ad26.COV2.S vaccination and SARS-CoV-2 variants. Using immunoSEQ multiplex PCR, the repertoire was profiled, and TCRdb retains in-frame clones only, with some absent. The sample yields about 320,000 clones, around 84% seen once. Specimen: peripheral blood, collected in a trial of Ad26.COV2.S vaccine versus placebo. Receptors originate from a person between 18 and 60 years old who received the Ad26.COV2.S COVID-19 vaccine or a placebo. Both conserved end residues are part of each CDR3. The D gene is left open where the match is weak. Only part of the rows carry a size: once, few, many, or a class if the clone is expanded.

>TRBJ1-5|TRBV19|-|-
TGTGCCAGTAGTATAGAGGGACTGATCGGTCAGCCCCAGCATTTT
CASSIEGLIGQPQHF
>TRBJ1-2|TRBV6-1|-|once
TGTGCCAGCAGTGAACTGCAGGGCGCCTATGGCTACACCTTC
CASSELQGAYGYTF
>TRBJ2-4|TRBV7-5|-|-
TGTGCCAGAAGCTTACCCCCGGGGATAGCCAAAAACATTCAGTACTTC
CARSLPPGIAKNIQYF
>TRBJ1-2|TRBV5-1|-|-
TGCGCCAGCAGCACCGGGGGAGACTATGGCTACACCTTC
CASSTGGDYGYTF
>TRBJ1-1|TRBV5-1|-|few
TGCGCCAGCAGCCTCACACAGGCGGCGAACACTGAAGCTTTCTTT
CASSLTQAANTEAFF
>TRBJ2-7|TRBV5-1|-|-
TGCGCCAGCAGCCTCAGGGTCTCAGTCCGCTACGAGCAGTACTTC
CASSLRVSVRYEQYF
>TRBJ2-5|TRBV28|-|-
TGTGCCAGCGGTAGTGGTACGGGGCCTCGAGAGACCCAGTACTTC
CASGSGTGPRETQYF
>TRBJ1-2|TRBV5-1|-|-
TGCGCCAGCAGCTTGAGTGTCACGAGCCCCCGGACTCGAGGCTACACCTTC
CASSLSVTSPRTRGYTF
>TRBJ1-1|TRBV11-3|-|-
TGTGCCAGCAGCTTAGATGGGGCAGGTGAAGCTTTCTTT
CASSLDGAGEAFF
>TRBJ1-6|TRBV5-1|-|once
TGCGCCAGCAGGCCTGACAGAGGGAATTCACCCCTCCACTTT
CASRPDRGNSPLHF
>TRBJ2-2|TRBV10-3|-|-
TGTGCCATCAGCCGAACGATCGGGACAACCGCCCGGGAGCTGTTTTTT
CAISRTIGTTARELFF
>TRBJ2-7|TRBV2|-|-
TGTGCCAGCATTTCGGGGACTGCCAGCTACGAGCAGTACTTC
CASISGTASYEQYF
>TRBJ2-2|TRBV15|TRBD1|-
TGTGCCACCAGCAAACGACCAGACAGGGGGTCTGCGAACACCGGGGAGCTGTTTTTT
CATSKRPDRGSANTGELFF
>TRBJ1-1|TRBV7-2|-|-
TGTGCCAGCAGCTTAGCTGGGAGGGCTTTCTTT
CASSLAGRAFF
>TRBJ2-3|TRBV11-2|TRBD2|-
TGTGCCAGCAGCTTCGGTGGCGGGGGGGCAGATACGCAGTATTTT
CASSFGGGGADTQYF
>TRBJ2-7|TRBV6-5|TRBD1|-
TGTGCCAGCAGTTGGACAGGGGTAGGCGAGCAGTACTTC
CASSWTGVGEQYF
>TRBJ1-1|TRBV7-8|TRBD1|-
TGTGCCAGCAGCCGAGAGGGACAGGGGGTGAGGGGAGCTTTCTTT
CASSREGQGVRGAFF
>TRBJ2-2|TRBV6-5|-|-
TGTGCCAGCAGTTTAGAGGGAGCCACCGGGGAGCTGTTTTTT
CASSLEGATGELFF
>TRBJ2-2|TRBV15|TRBD1|-
TGTGCCACCAGCAGACATGGGACAGAGAGAAACACCGGGGAGCTGTTTTTT
CATSRHGTERNTGELFF
>TRBJ1-2|TRBV9|-|-
TGTGCCAGCAGCGTAGGGCAGGGAATAGTTAACTATGGCTACACCTTC
CASSVGQGIVNYGYTF
>TRBJ2-6|TRBV19|-|-
TGTGCTACATCGTACAACCCCCCAGGGGCCTCTGGGGCCAACGTCCTGACTTTC
CATSYNPPGASGANVLTF
>TRBJ2-3|TRBV7-6|TRBD2|once
TGTGCCAGCAGCTTAGGAATTCGGGGGGGCTTGAGCACAGATACGCAGTATTTT
CASSLGIRGGLSTDTQYF
>TRBJ1-1|TRBV7-9|-|-
TGTGCCAGCAGCTTAGCGCCTTTAAGGCAGGGGAACACTGAAGCTTTCTTT
CASSLAPLRQGNTEAFF
>TRBJ1-2|TRBV11-2|-|-
TGTGCCAGCAGCTTAGCCCCGACGGTTGGCTACACCTTC
CASSLAPTVGYTF
>TRBJ2-7|TRBV29-1|TRBD1|-
TGCAGCGCCACAGGGGCCTACGAGCAGTACTTC
CSATGAYEQYF
>TRBJ2-7|TRBV11-2|TRBD1|once
TGTGCCAGCAGCCCGGGACAGGGGGTGTACGAGCAGTACTTC
CASSPGQGVYEQYF
>TRBJ2-7|TRBV3-1/TRBV3-2|-|-
TGTGCCAGCAGCCAGCACCGGGACGGCGAGCAGTACTTC
CASSQHRDGEQYF
>TRBJ1-1|TRBV5-4|TRBD1|-
TGTGCCAGCAGTTCCGGGACAGGGGTGACTGAAGCTTTCTTT
CASSSGTGVTEAFF
>TRBJ1-2|TRBV4-3|-|few
TGCGCCAGCAGCCAGGACCACGGGACATCTGACTACACCTTC
CASSQDHGTSDYTF
>TRBJ1-5|TRBV2|-|-
TGTGCCAGCAGTGAGGAGGGGAGTGTACAGCCCCAGCATTTT
CASSEEGSVQPQHF
>TRBJ1-1|TRBV7-8|-|-
TGTGCCAGCAGCTTATTCAGGGTTCCCACTGAAGCTTTCTTT
CASSLFRVPTEAFF
>TRBJ2-1|TRBV10-3|TRBD2|-
TGTGCCATCAGTGAAACTAGCGGGGGGTGGGAGCAGTTCTTC
CAISETSGGWEQFF
>TRBJ1-3|TRBV19|TRBD1|-
TGTGCCAGTAGTAGGGACAGAGAGTCATTTTCTGGAAACACCATATATTTT
CASSRDRESFSGNTIYF
>TRBJ2-2|TRBV6-1|-|-
TGTGCCAGCAGTGAAATGGAGGGAGGCACCGGGGAGCTGTTTTTT
CASSEMEGGTGELFF
>TRBJ2-7|TRBV7-2|-|-
TGTGCCAGCAGCCAAATTGGCCAAGGCGAGCAGTACTTC
CASSQIGQGEQYF
>TRBJ2-6|TRBV5-1|-|-
TGCGCCAGCAGCTTGGGGGCTGGGGCCAACGTCCTGACTTTC
CASSLGAGANVLTF
>TRBJ2-7|TRBV6-5|TRBD1|-
TGTGCCAGCAGCAAATACAGGGGGCCCTCCTACGAGCAGTACTTC
CASSKYRGPSYEQYF
>TRBJ1-1|TRBV5-4|TRBD1|-
TGTGCCAGCAGCTCTGCCGGGACAGGGGTCAAAGCTTTCTTT
CASSSAGTGVKAFF
>TRBJ2-1|TRBV7-3|TRBD1|-
TGTGCCAGCAGCCAGACAGGGCACAATGAGCAGTTCTTC
CASSQTGHNEQFF
>TRBJ2-5|TRBV18|-|-
TGTGCCAGCTCACCACCCGGGGGCAAGGGGGAGACCCAGTACTTC
CASSPPGGKGETQYF
>TRBJ2-4|TRBV19|TRBD1|-
TGTGCCAGTAGTATGCCCTTCGGGACAGGGACCAAAAACATTCAGTACTTC
CASSMPFGTGTKNIQYF
>TRBJ1-6|TRBV4-1|TRBD1|-
TGCGCCAGCAGCCAAGGACAGGGATTAGGTTCACCCCTCCACTTT
CASSQGQGLGSPLHF
>TRBJ1-5|TRBV28|-|-
TGTGCCAGCAGTCTTTCCGGGGCGGGGCCCCAGCATTTT
CASSLSGAGPQHF
>TRBJ1-1|TRBV6-5|TRBD1|few
TGTGCCAGCAGTTCAGGACAGGTTGGAAGAACTGAAGCTTTCTTT
CASSSGQVGRTEAFF
>TRBJ1-1|TRBV19|-|once
TGTGCCAGTTCGGATCGCGGGGTTCTGACTGAAGCTTTCTTT
CASSDRGVLTEAFF